This T cell receptor (beta chain) was identified in a study of radiotherapy plus CTLA-4 blockade in lung cancer. In the study overall: Among enrolled patients, less than 20% responded and 31% achieved disease control.

Libraries were prepared by immunoSEQ multiplex PCR; TCRdb keeps only in-frame clonotypes and omits some of them. Altogether 75,000 to 100,000 clones are present, approximately 85% being singletons, with the ten largest covering 3% to 3.5%. Findings of the study overall: Peripheral blood showed expansion of tumor-derived TCR clones after radiotherapy and ipilimumab.

Focal radiation plus CTLA-4 blockade with ipilimumab was given to patients with chemo-refractory metastatic non-small-cell lung cancer. Trimming removed 4 bases from V and 3 bases from J, with 13 bases in between. The length of the CDR3 is 14 residues. Germline V gene lookup returns CDR1 SGHRS and CDR2 YFSETQ. Remarks on this clone: The antigen is unknown.

V is TRBV5-1 and J is TRBJ2-5; no firm D call. The TCR originated in a human donor with non-small cell lung cancer who had a partial response to radiotherapy plus ipilimumab. Sequenced material: peripheral blood, taken from a patient treated with radiotherapy plus ipilimumab. The DNA for the CDR3 is TGCGCCAGCAGCGCGTCCCGACGGGAAGAGACCCAGTACTTC. It codes for CASSASRREETQYF.